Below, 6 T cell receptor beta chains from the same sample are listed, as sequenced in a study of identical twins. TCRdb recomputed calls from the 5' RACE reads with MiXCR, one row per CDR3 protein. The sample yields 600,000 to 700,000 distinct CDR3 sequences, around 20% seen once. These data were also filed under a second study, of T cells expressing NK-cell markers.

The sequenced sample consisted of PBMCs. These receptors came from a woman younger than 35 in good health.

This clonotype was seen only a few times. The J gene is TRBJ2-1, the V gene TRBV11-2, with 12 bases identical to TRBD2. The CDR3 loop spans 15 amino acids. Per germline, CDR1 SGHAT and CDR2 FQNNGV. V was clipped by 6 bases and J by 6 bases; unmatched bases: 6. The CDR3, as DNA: TGTGCCAGCAGACCTCTAGCGGGGGGGCTCAATGAGCAGTTCTTC. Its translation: CASRPLAGGLNEQFF.

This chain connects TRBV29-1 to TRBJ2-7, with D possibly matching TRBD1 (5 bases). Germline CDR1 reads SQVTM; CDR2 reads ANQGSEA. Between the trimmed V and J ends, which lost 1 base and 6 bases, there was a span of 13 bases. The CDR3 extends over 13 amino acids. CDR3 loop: CSVEGTSPFEQYF. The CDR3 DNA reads TGCAGCGTTGAAGGGACATCGCCTTTCGAGCAGTACTTC.

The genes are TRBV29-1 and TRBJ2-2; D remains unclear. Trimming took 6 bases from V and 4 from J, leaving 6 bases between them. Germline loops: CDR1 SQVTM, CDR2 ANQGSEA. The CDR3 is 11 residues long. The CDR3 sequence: CSVGITGELFF. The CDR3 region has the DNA TGCAGCGTGGGGATCACCGGGGAGCTGTTTTTT.

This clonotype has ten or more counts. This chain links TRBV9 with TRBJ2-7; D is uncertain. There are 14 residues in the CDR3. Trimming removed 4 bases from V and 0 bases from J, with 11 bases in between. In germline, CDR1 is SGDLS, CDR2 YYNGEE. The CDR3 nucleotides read TGTGCCAGCAGCTCTGCTGGGGTCTCCTACGAGCAGTACTTC. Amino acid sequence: CASSSAGVSYEQYF.

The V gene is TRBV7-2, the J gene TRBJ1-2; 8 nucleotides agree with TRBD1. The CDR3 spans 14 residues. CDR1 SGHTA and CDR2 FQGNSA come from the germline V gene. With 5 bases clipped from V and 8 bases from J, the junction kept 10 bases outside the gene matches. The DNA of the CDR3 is TGTGCCAGCAGCCCCAGGACAGGGAGAGGAGGCTACACCTTC. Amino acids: CASSPRTGRGGYTF.

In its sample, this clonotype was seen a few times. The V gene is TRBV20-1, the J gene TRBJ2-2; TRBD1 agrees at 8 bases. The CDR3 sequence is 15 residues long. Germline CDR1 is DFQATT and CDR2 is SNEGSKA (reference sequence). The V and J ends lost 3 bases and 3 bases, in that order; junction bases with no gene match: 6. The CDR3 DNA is TGCAGTGCTAGCGGACAGGGCGCCTACACCGGGGAGCTGTTTTTT. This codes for CSASGQGAYTGELFF.